These 17 T cell receptor beta chains originate from one sample sequenced in a study of type 1 regulatory T cells. TCRdb analysed the reads with MiXCR anew, one entry per CDR3 protein. In the table there are fewer than 25,000 distinct CDR3 sequences, around 70% of which are singletons. No antigen has been assigned to these receptors. Sample: cultured T cells, either the whole culture or a sorted T cell fraction (not recorded which). Described subset: Tr1-enriched cell product generated in vitro against host alloantigens. The receptors stem from a human donor in good health.

The V gene is TRBV28, the J gene TRBJ1-1; 8 bases are shared with TRBD1. This CDR3 is built from 14 residues. J lost 5 bases, V lost 8 bases, and 10 bases had no gene match. In germline, CDR1 is MDHEN, CDR2 SYDVKM. The CDR3 reads CASPPTGARTEAFF. DNA of the CDR3: TGTGCCAGCCCCCCGACAGGGGCGAGGACTGAAGCTTTCTTT.

The rearrangement joins TRBV6-1 to TRBJ1-1; D gene ambiguous. Germline CDR1 MNHNS, CDR2 SASEGT. This CDR3 contains 14 residues. V was cut by 1 base and J by 3 bases, with 9 bases left in between. The CDR3 loop reads CASSEGWRDTEAFF. CDR3 nucleotide sequence: TGTGCCAGCAGTGAAGGATGGCGGGACACTGAAGCTTTCTTT.

The J gene is TRBJ1-2, the V gene TRBV5-1; D gene uncertain. This CDR3 region has 12 residues. Deletions cut 0 bases from V and 6 bases from J, with 6 bases between. Looked up from germline, CDR1 is SGHRS and CDR2 is YFSETQ. The CDR3 DNA reads TGCGCCAGCAGCTTGGTCCGGGATGGCTACACCTTC. Protein sequence: CASSLVRDGYTF.

The rearrangement uses TRBV5-1 and TRBJ2-3; 7 bases are shared with TRBD1. The CDR3 loop spans 14 amino acids. Losses at the gene ends were 3 bases for V and 2 bases for J; bases not matched to a gene: 3. Germline lookup yields CDR1 SGHRS and CDR2 YFSETQ. DNA of the CDR3: TGCGCCAGCAGCTCCGGGACAGCCACAGATACGCAGTATTTT. Translated, it gives CASSSGTATDTQYF.

The J gene is TRBJ1-2, the V gene TRBV27; 10 positions match TRBD1. This CDR3 is built from 14 residues. After removal of 4 bases from V and 5 bases from J, the junction contained 4 bases not matched to a gene. Germline assignment: CDR1 MNHEY and CDR2 SMNVEV (reference sequence). The CDR3 sequence: CASSSGTGDYGYTF. DNA of the CDR3: TGTGCCAGCAGTTCCGGGACAGGGGATTATGGCTACACCTTC.

This chain joins TRBV20-1 and TRBJ1-1, with D perhaps TRBD1 (6 bases). In germline, CDR1 is DFQATT, CDR2 SNEGSKA (reference sequence). Between the trimmed V and J ends, which lost 0 bases and 8 bases, there was a span of 13 bases. The CDR3 has 13 residues. Here the CDR3 DNA reads TGCAGTGCTAGAGATCCCGGACAGACCGAAGCTTTCTTT. It encodes CSARDPGQTEAFF.

The chain couples TRBV28 to TRBJ2-3; D might be TRBD1 (6 bases). Per the germline V gene, CDR1 is MDHEN and CDR2 is SYDVKM. V was clipped by 2 bases and J by 1 base, with 10 bases between them. The CDR3 has 15 residues. CDR3 in DNA: TGTGCCAGCAGTTTAGCTGGGGGCCGCACAGATACGCAGTATTTT. This sequence encodes CASSLAGGRTDTQYF.

Written as DNA, the CDR3 is TGTGCCAGCACGCATTCCACCGGGACAGGGACAGATGAGCAGTTCTTC. Protein product: CASTHSTGTGTDEQFF. V is TRBV6-2 or TRBV6-3 and J is TRBJ2-1; 9 nucleotides line up with TRBD1. In germline, CDR1 is MNHEY, CDR2 SVGEGT. Trimming removed 7 bases from V and 8 bases from J; junction bases left unmatched: 15. This CDR3 contains 16 residues.

There are a few counts of this clonotype. The rearrangement joins TRBV11-2 to TRBJ2-5; D could derive from TRBD1 or TRBD2 (7 bases each). There are 14 residues in the CDR3. Trimming cost V 8 bases and J 4 bases, with 17 bases left between them. Looked up from germline, CDR1 is SGHAT and CDR2 is FQNNGV. CDR3 loop: CASGQGGGGETQYF. The DNA for the CDR3 is TGTGCCAGCGGCCAGGGGGGGGGCGGAGAGACCCAGTACTTC.

The chain carries TRBV12-3 or TRBV12-4 and TRBJ1-2; D unclear. The CDR3 has 14 residues. V lost 2 bases, J lost 5 bases, and 12 bases lay in between. CDR3 amino acids: CASSLLSTLYGYTF. The CDR3 DNA sequence: TGTGCCAGCAGTTTACTTAGTACCCTTTATGGCTACACCTTC.

The DNA of the CDR3 is TGTGCCAGCAGTTACGGATTAGGGCAGGGTGTCGCCGAAGCTTTCTTT. It codes for CASSYGLGQGVAEAFF. The chain recombines TRBV7-9 with TRBJ1-1; perhaps TRBD1 as D (5 bases). Germline V gene sequence: CDR1 SEHNR, CDR2 FQNEAQ (reference sequence). The CDR3 has 16 residues. V lost 6 bases, J lost 8 bases, and 25 bases lay in between.

The chain carries TRBV3-1 and TRBJ1-1; 7 bases agree with TRBD1. V was clipped by 2 bases and J by 1 base; unmatched bases: 4. The germline V gene has CDR1 LGHDT and CDR2 YNNKEL (reference sequence). The CDR3 spans 15 residues. In DNA form, the CDR3 reads TGTGCCAGCAGCCAATACGGACAGGCGAACACTGAAGCTTTCTTT. This encodes CASSQYGQANTEAFF.

The chain couples TRBV5-1 to TRBJ2-1; no definite D call. Germline V gene data show CDR1 as SGHRS and CDR2 as YFSETQ. Trimming cost V 3 bases and J 8 bases, with 9 bases left between them. The CDR3 runs to 12 residues. CDR3 region: CASSYPTDEQFF. The DNA of the CDR3 is TGCGCCAGCAGCTACCCAACTGATGAGCAGTTCTTC.

The chain combines TRBV7-2 with TRBJ2-7; D possibly matches TRBD1 or TRBD2 (5 bases each). Per germline, CDR1 SGHTA and CDR2 FQGNSA. V lost 1 base and J 1 base, leaving 14 bases between the germline ends. The CDR3 covers 16 residues. The CDR3 bases are TGTGCCAGCAGCTTAGACGGGGCGGGCTCTTCCTACGAGCAGTACTTC. Translation gives CASSLDGAGSSYEQYF.

The V gene is TRBV12-3 or TRBV12-4, the J gene TRBJ1-2, with 12 nucleotides matching TRBD1. V dropped 3 bases and J dropped 7; count of bases not matched to a gene: 3. This CDR3 has 14 residues. The CDR3 sequence is CASSFEGQGAGYTF. CDR3 DNA: TGTGCCAGCAGTTTTGAGGGACAGGGGGCTGGCTACACCTTC.

V usage is TRBV6-5 and J usage is TRBJ2-7, with a tentative D call TRBD1 (6 bases). This CDR3 has 14 residues. The V and J ends lost 5 bases and 2 bases respectively, with 13 bases between them. Germline V gene sequence: CDR1 MNHEY, CDR2 SVGAGI. In DNA form, the CDR3 reads TGTGCCAGCAGTCCCCGACACAGGGCCTACGAGCAGTACTTC. This codes for CASSPRHRAYEQYF.

The chain carries TRBV5-5 and TRBJ2-1, with D possibly called TRBD1 or TRBD2 (5 bases each). Trimming removed 4 bases from V and 3 bases from J, with 14 bases in between. The CDR3 is 15 amino acids. CDR1 and CDR2 (germline): SGHKS, YYEKEE (reference sequence). The CDR3 DNA follows: TGTGCCAGCAGCAAGGACACGGGGAACTACAATGAGCAGTTCTTC. This translates into CASSKDTGNYNEQFF. Based on the CDR3 plus reference TRBV5-5 and TRBJ2-1, the full variable domain is DAGVTQSPTHLIKTRGQQVTLRCSPISGHKSVSWYQQVLGQGPQFIFQYYEKEERGRGNFPDRFSARQFPNYSSELNVNALLLGDSALYLCASSKDTGNYNEQFFGPGTRLTVL.